These T cell receptor beta chains were read from a single sample in a study of cytomegalovirus exposure and HLA in healthy donors. Profiled with immunoSEQ multiplex PCR; TCRdb holds only in-frame clones, not every one. This sample has about 260,000 clones, with around 90% found just once. Sample: PBMCs. Every receptor here comes from a woman aged 30 to 39 in good health and CMV-seronegative. CDR3s leave out the opening cysteine and the closing phenylalanine or tryptophan.

>TRBJ1-2|TRBV28|14
ASSLGPDRKPDGYT
>TRBJ2-7|TRBV11-3|11
ASSFSGSYEQY
>TRBJ1-5|TRBV6-1|12
ASSASTGGGPQH
>TRBJ1-5|TRBV4-2|13
ASSQVTGLGQPQH
>TRBJ1-2|TRBV19|13
ASSIGRGRNYGYT
>TRBJ2-1|TRBV13|13
ASSAGQGQFHNQF
>TRBJ2-7|TRBV7-8|13
ASSPGASAVDEQY
>TRBJ2-1|TRBV5-1|19
ASSLPVDGTDKPGAYNEQF
>TRBJ2-1|TRBV14|13
ASSQDLPSYNEQF
>TRBJ1-2|TRBV4-3|12
ASSQDGGTYGYT
>TRBJ2-3|TRBV7-2|12
ASSRVGSTDTQY
>TRBJ2-7|TRBV19|13
ASSSRTGTSYEQY
>TRBJ2-2|TRBV9|15
ASSFQRLAPNTGELF
>TRBJ1-1|TRBV7-6|11
ASSLAESTEAF
>TRBJ2-7|TRBV5-1|13
ASTPRGQGAYEQY
>TRBJ2-1|TRBV15|12
ATSRAQEINEQF
>TRBJ1-5|TRBV7-6|14
ASSLGNMGGNQPQH
>TRBJ1-2|TRBV5-4|14
ASSLVQTRRSYGYT
>TRBJ2-5|TRBV9|13
ASSVVGAGGETQY
>TRBJ2-7|TRBV7-9|12
ASSSAGSSYEQY
>TRBJ2-1|TRBV27|13
ASSLFDSSYNEQF
>TRBJ2-7|TRBV27|12
ASSPEEQAHEQY
>TRBJ2-3|TRBV4-1|15
ASSQDGTGGGTDTQY
>TRBJ2-2|TRBV28|13
ASRGQALNTGELF
>TRBJ2-7|TRBV4-3|14
ASSQEQELAAYEQY
>TRBJ2-7|TRBV4-3|17
ASSQDSGGAGRLHYEQY
>TRBJ2-7|TRBV6-5|13
ASSYMFGGGLEQY
>TRBJ2-5|TRBV7-8|15
ASSAGVLWNKQETQY
>TRBJ2-7|TRBV6-1|10
ASRLTMWGDY
>TRBJ2-3|TRBV5-1|15
ASSFARLSDGTDTQY
>TRBJ2-3|TRBV4-3|15
ASSQDPGTVGTDTQY
>TRBJ2-7|TRBV19|9
ASSLRGEQY
>TRBJ1-1|TRBV25-1|11
ASSATANTEAF
>TRBJ2-1|TRBV6-1|13
ASSTEGTPGARKF
>TRBJ1-1|TRBV27|12
ASSLSGGPSEAF
>TRBJ2-2|TRBV28|16
ASSRPGLAGRNTGELF
>TRBJ2-1|TRBV5-1|16
ASSFGLAGGRSYNEQF
>TRBJ1-5|TRBV7-8|14
ASSPPLREGSQPQH
>TRBJ2-2|TRBV11-2|14
ASSLDRVGGTGELF
>TRBJ2-7|TRBV6-1|11
ASSATLTYEQY
>TRBJ2-4|TRBV5-1|11
ASSLAGRNIQY
>TRBJ1-1|TRBV4-3|12
ASSQVLSDHEAF